This TCR beta chain was identified during a study of blood T cell repertoires in COVID-19. CDR3 size: 17 residues. Losses at the gene ends were 5 bases for V and 1 base for J; bases not matched to a gene: 10. The germline V gene encodes CDR1 MDHEN and CDR2 SYDVKM. TCRdb keeps only in-frame clones here, not all; method: immunoSEQ multiplex PCR. In the table there are over 15,000 clones, approximately 83% of which are singletons. The material sequenced was peripheral blood. This chain connects TRBV28 to TRBJ1-1; 10 nucleotides agree with TRBD1. This sequence originates from a man between 65 and 85 years old in a cohort sampled during active COVID-19. This CDR3 is CASSGMTGGFKNTEAFF. Here the CDR3 DNA reads TGTGCCAGCAGTGGAATGACAGGGGGCTTTAAGAACACTGAAGCTTTCTTT.